The clone carrying this T cell receptor (beta chain) showed up just a few times. This sample was included in a study of cytomegalovirus exposure and HLA in healthy donors. The PCR ran on 60 Vbeta and 13 Jbeta primers. TCRdb keeps only in-frame clones here, not all; method: immunoSEQ multiplex PCR. The sample lists under 150,000 clones, 75% to 80% occurring once. The sample was PBMCs. The clonotype was recovered from a woman between 40 and 55 years old in good health and CMV-seropositive.

In DNA form, the CDR3 reads TGTGCCAGCAGCCACACAGCGAACACTGAAGCTTTCTTT. Its translation: CASSHTANTEAFF. The chain uses TRBV25-1 and TRBJ1-1; D is unclear. CDR1 and CDR2 (germline): MGHDK, SYGVNS. The V end was cut by 6 bases, the J end by 1 base, with 9 bases between. CDR3 length: 13 residues.